The 14 T cell receptor beta chains given below trace back to one sample, sequenced in a study of regulatory T cells in long-lasting Graves disease. Arm-PCR of CDR3 regions and iRepertoire HTBI primers were the basis on which TCR beta libraries were built. In TCRdb, the multiplex PCR reads were re-called with MiXCR into one record per CDR3 protein. The repertoire holds roughly 500,000 distinct CDR3 sequences, with around 15% as singletons. Described time point: newly diagnosed GD, antithyroid drugs for less than 3 months. RNA from PBMCs was the source of the TCR library. This same sample was also part of a study on T cells in Graves' hyperthyroidism and ophthalmopathy.

The starting material was peripheral blood mononuclear cells (PBMCs), obtained at new diagnosis, from a patient treated with antithyroid drugs. These TCRs come from a woman between 45 and 65 years old with Graves disease.

This clonotype was observed at least ten times. V usage is TRBV27 and J usage is TRBJ2-3; 9 bases are shared with TRBD1. CDR3 length equals 15 residues. Germline V lookup: CDR1 MNHEY, CDR2 SMNVEV (reference sequence). J was trimmed by 7 bases and V by 4 bases; bases with no gene match: 9. For the CDR3, the DNA is TGTGCCAGCAGTTGGACAGGGGCAAATTTAAATACGCAGTATTTT. This gives the protein CASSWTGANLNTQYF.

This clonotype was recorded at least ten times. The rearrangement joins TRBV5-1 to TRBJ2-3, with D possibly matching TRBD2 (6 bases). The CDR3 totals 14 residues. The V end lost 2 bases, the J end lost 3 bases, and 10 bases lay between the germline ends. The germline V gene has CDR1 SGHRS and CDR2 YFSETQ. CDR3 DNA sequence: TGCGCCAGCAGCTTCGGGCTAGCGACAGATACGCAGTATTTT. Encoded protein: CASSFGLATDTQYF.

The chain employs TRBV12-3 or TRBV12-4 and TRBJ2-4; D remains unclear. V was trimmed by 2 bases and J by 0 bases, leaving 8 bases between them. The CDR3 sequence is 15 residues long. CDR3 amino acids: CASSLPTIAKNIQYF. CDR3 nucleotides: TGTGCCAGCAGTTTACCAACCATAGCCAAAAACATTCAGTACTTC.

The V call is TRBV10-3, the J call TRBJ2-2; 8 positions agree with TRBD2. Germline CDR1 and CDR2: ENHRY and SYGVKD. The CDR3 is 15 amino acids. V was pared by 0 bases and J by 7 bases, with 4 bases of the junction left unmatched. The CDR3 loop is CAISESRAGVGELFF. The CDR3 DNA follows: TGTGCCATCAGTGAGTCCAGAGCGGGAGTCGGGGAGCTGTTTTTT.

The chain carries TRBV30 and TRBJ2-3; TRBD2 agrees at 10 bases. J lost 4 bases, V lost 7 bases, and 5 bases had no gene match. This CDR3 has 13 amino acids. Germline CDR1 GTSNPN, CDR2 SVGIG (reference sequence). CDR3 sequence: CAFVAGGPDTQYF. DNA of the CDR3: TGTGCCTTCGTAGCGGGGGGACCAGATACGCAGTATTTT.

Remarks on this clonotype: A much larger clone is a single base away; this may be a read error. As the CDR3 is not closed by the conserved phenylalanine or tryptophan, this likely results from a read error. The chain is built from TRBV7-9 and TRBJ2-1; D not certain. This CDR3 region has 13 residues. V was cut by 4 bases and J by 7 bases, with 11 bases left in between. Germline lookup yields CDR1 SEHNR and CDR2 FQNEAQ (reference sequence). The CDR3 region is CASSYGPENEQFC. The DNA of the CDR3 is TGTGCCAGCAGCTACGGGCCTGAGAATGAGCAGTTCTGC.

This clonotype has a count of ten or more. This sequence joins TRBV6-5 and TRBJ1-2; the D gene is possibly TRBD1 (6 bases). The CDR3 extends over 14 amino acids. Germline CDR1 reads MNHEY; CDR2 reads SVGAGI. Deletions cut 0 bases from V and 4 bases from J, with 9 bases between. The DNA for the CDR3 is TGTGCCAGCAGTTACTCGACAGGAATCTATGGCTACACCTTC. It specifies CASSYSTGIYGYTF.

This clonotype has only a few counts. The CDR3 here is CSARVNLEAFF. Written as DNA, the CDR3 is TGCAGTGCTAGAGTAAATCTTGAAGCTTTCTTT. The chain is built from TRBV20-1 and TRBJ1-1; D call uncertain. The germline V gene encodes CDR1 DFQATT and CDR2 SNEGSKA (reference sequence). V was trimmed by 1 base and J by 7 bases, leaving 7 bases between them. The CDR3 is 11 amino acids.

With regard to this clonotype: Possible read error: a much larger clone is one base away. The chain recombines TRBV25-1 with TRBJ2-3; D is perhaps TRBD2 (5 bases). Looked up from germline, CDR1 is MGHDK and CDR2 is SYGVNS. CDR3 length: 14 amino acids. The chain's CDR3 is CASSESEGTNTQYF. CDR3 nucleotide sequence: TGTGCCAGCAGTGAATCCGAGGGCACAAATACGCAGTATTTT.

V is TRBV27 and J is TRBJ2-1; D remains ambiguous. V was pared by 4 bases and J by 0 bases, with 13 bases between. Germline V gene sequence: CDR1 MNHEY, CDR2 SMNVEV (reference sequence). This CDR3 has 16 amino acids. This chain's CDR3 is CASSSLRLSSYNEQFF. DNA for the CDR3: TGTGCCAGCAGTTCCCTCCGGCTTAGCTCCTACAATGAGCAGTTCTTC.

CDR3 protein: CASSQDWRAGGELFF. CDR3 coding DNA: TGCGCCAGCAGCCAAGATTGGAGGGCGGGCGGGGAGCTGTTTTTT. The chain is built from TRBV4-1 and TRBJ2-2, with a tentative D call TRBD2 (6 bases). Trimming took 0 bases from V and 7 from J, leaving 12 bases between them. The CDR3 runs 15 residues. CDR1 and CDR2 (germline): MGHRA, YSYEKL.

The sample holds many counts of this clonotype. The chain recombines TRBV7-3 with TRBJ2-7, with D unresolved. The CDR3 sequence is 13 residues long. Looked up from germline, CDR1 is SGHTA and CDR2 is FQGTGA. Trimming removed 0 bases at V and 6 bases at J, with 9 bases between. The CDR3 spells CASSLTLGSEQYF. DNA for the CDR3: TGTGCCAGCAGCTTAACCTTAGGGTCCGAGCAGTACTTC.

Only a few counts were recorded for this clonotype. V gene TRBV30 combines with J gene TRBJ2-3, with D hard to call. Germline V gene sequence: CDR1 GTSNPN, CDR2 SVGIG (reference sequence). Trimming took 2 bases from V and 0 from J, leaving 6 bases between them. CDR3 length: 13 amino acids. CDR3 in amino acids: CAWSPDSTDTQYF. CDR3 DNA: TGTGCCTGGAGTCCAGACAGCACAGATACGCAGTATTTT.

This chain links TRBV4-1 with TRBJ1-6, with 7 bases identical to TRBD1. CDR1 is MGHRA, CDR2 YSYEKL, per germline. The CDR3 runs 16 residues. V lost 1 base to trimming and J lost 7 bases; unmatched junction nucleotides: 7. The CDR3 sequence: CASSQAPGQQNSPLHF. In DNA, the CDR3 is TGCGCCAGCAGCCAAGCACCGGGACAGCAGAATTCACCCCTCCACTTT.